These 8 T cell receptor beta chains came from one sample sequenced in a study of post-analysis software for immune sequencing data. Every TCR beta cDNA library bore unique molecular identifiers. One entry per CDR3 protein results from TCRdb running MiXCR on the PCR reads. This sample carries about 760,000 distinct CDR3 sequences, roughly 29% of them seen once, and the ten largest clones take about 0.5%. General observations from the study: Elevated frequency relative to controls characterized about 5 TRBV segments in patients, TRBV5-6, TRBV5-1 and TRBV20-1 among them.

No antigen has been assigned to these receptors. Sequencing was done on a sample of blood. Receptors were obtained from a girl aged 10 to 17 with multiple sclerosis.

This clonotype was found a few times. This chain joins TRBV28 and TRBJ2-5; 9 positions agree with TRBD2. The CDR3 runs to 15 residues. V lost 7 bases to trimming and J lost 7 bases; unmatched junction nucleotides: 13. The V gene's germline CDR1 is MDHEN and CDR2 SYDVKM. The CDR3 region has the DNA TGTGCCAGCACCCCGACTAGCGGTGAATCTTGGACCCAGTACTTC. It is translated as CASTPTSGESWTQYF.

The rearrangement links TRBV6-5 to TRBJ1-2; weak D call: TRBD1 (6 bases). V gave up 8 bases and J gave up 7 bases, with 17 bases separating them. The CDR3 covers 13 residues. Germline CDR1 reads MNHEY; CDR2 reads SVGAGI. In DNA, the CDR3 is TGTGCCAGCGCAACTACGGCCAGGGGTGGCTACACCTTC. Encoded protein: CASATTARGGYTF.

The chain combines TRBV20-1 with TRBJ2-7; the D gene is possibly TRBD1 (5 bases). V dropped 3 bases and J dropped 2 bases, with 14 bases sitting between them. CDR1 and CDR2 from the germline V gene are DFQATT and SNEGSKA (reference sequence). The CDR3 consists of 14 residues. DNA for the CDR3: TGCAGTGCTAGGAGTTTGACAGAAACCTACGAGCAGTACTTC. Encoded protein: CSARSLTETYEQYF.

In this sample, this clonotype turned up a few times. The chain combines TRBV12-3 or TRBV12-4 with TRBJ1-1; D remains unclear. This CDR3 has 12 amino acids. V lost 7 bases to trimming and J lost 4 bases, with 10 bases between them. The CDR3 protein is CASIRRPTEAFF. The CDR3 DNA reads as TGTGCCAGCATCCGTCGGCCCACTGAAGCTTTCTTT.

This clonotype has only a few counts. This chain connects TRBV20-1 to TRBJ1-6, with 12 bases matching TRBD1. The CDR3 covers 17 residues. The germline V gene encodes CDR1 DFQATT and CDR2 SNEGSKA (reference sequence). Trimming at V came to 0 bases and at J to 10 bases, leaving 10 bases not matched to a gene. The CDR3: CSARDHGDRGPGSPLHF. The CDR3 DNA follows: TGCAGTGCTAGAGATCATGGGGACAGGGGGCCGGGATCACCCCTCCACTTT.

The chain is built from TRBV3-1 and TRBJ1-5; D uncertain. The germline V and J ends were trimmed by 4 bases and 3 bases, with 10 bases remaining between them. Germline V gene data show CDR1 as LGHDT and CDR2 as YNNKEL (reference sequence). The CDR3 has 14 residues. The CDR3 loop reads CASSLGLINQPQHF. The DNA for the CDR3 is TGTGCCAGCAGCCTTGGACTGATCAATCAGCCCCAGCATTTT.

This sequence joins TRBV5-1 and TRBJ2-1; no clear D gene. V was shortened by 8 bases and J by 10 bases, with 13 bases between the two germline ends. The CDR3 has 11 amino acids. Germline lookup yields CDR1 SGHRS and CDR2 YFSETQ. In DNA form, the CDR3 reads TGCGCCAGTCGGAATGGCCTCGAGCAGTTCTTC. This encodes CASRNGLEQFF.

This clonotype showed up just a few times. This chain uses TRBV10-3 with TRBJ2-7; D unresolved. Germline V CDR1 and CDR2: ENHRY, SYGVKD. V lost 0 bases and J lost 5, with 14 bases in between. The CDR3 contains 15 residues. CDR3 DNA sequence: TGTGCCATCAGTGAGTCGAGTCAGATCAACCACGAGCAGTACTTC. Protein: CAISESSQINHEQYF.